The clone carrying this T cell receptor beta chain was picked up a small number of times. Its antigen is currently unknown. Every bit of the isolated RNA underwent reverse transcription, so sequencing read expressed TCRB transcripts. TCRdb's copy holds only in-frame clones and misses some; the assay was immunoSEQ multiplex PCR. The repertoire has roughly 350,000 clones, roughly 9.8% of them found once; the top ten carry about 0.64%. The sample comes from a study of beta chain features in type 1 diabetes. Overall study findings and caveats: Moderately but significantly shorter TCRB CDR3s were found in Type 1 diabetes patients in all four CD4+ subsets.

The V end was cut by 1 base, the J end by 1 base, with 12 bases between. Per the germline V gene, CDR1 is SQVTM and CDR2 is ANQGSEA. There are 15 residues in the CDR3. The specimen was central memory CD4+ T cells from blood. The chain carries TRBV29-1 and TRBJ2-3; perhaps TRBD2 as D (5 bases). The TCR was taken from a young man with type 1 diabetes. This CDR3 reads CSVEGGSARTDTQYF. DNA for the CDR3: TGCAGCGTTGAAGGGGGTAGCGCACGCACAGATACGCAGTATTTT.